This paragraph reports one T cell receptor (beta chain). Germline CDR1 and CDR2: SQVTM and ANQGSEA. V lost 5 bases and J lost 4, with 12 bases in between. CDR3 length: 14 amino acids. The sample comes from a study of blood T cell repertoires in COVID-19. About the research overall: COVID-19 samples collected from the United States, Italy and Spain covered acute and convalescent phases. In each case, the material was cDNA or gDNA derived from T cells, B-cell-depleted T cells, or PBMCs.

In the source study's methods: Quantification of nucleated cells was approximated via reference gene primer amplification. The assay was immunoSEQ multiplex PCR, and TCRdb's table has in-frame clones only and misses some. That table is the source of V, J and clone size, and D and trimming were worked out from the DNA. The table lists hundreds of thousands of clones, 88% of them singletons. This TCR came from a woman in her forties or fifties with active or convalescent COVID-19. Source material: peripheral blood. The chain carries TRBV29-1 and TRBJ2-6, with D possibly TRBD1 on 6 matching bases. The CDR3 DNA follows: TGCAGCGTTCTACAGGGCTCCGGGGCCAACGTCCTGACTTTC. Protein sequence: CSVLQGSGANVLTF.